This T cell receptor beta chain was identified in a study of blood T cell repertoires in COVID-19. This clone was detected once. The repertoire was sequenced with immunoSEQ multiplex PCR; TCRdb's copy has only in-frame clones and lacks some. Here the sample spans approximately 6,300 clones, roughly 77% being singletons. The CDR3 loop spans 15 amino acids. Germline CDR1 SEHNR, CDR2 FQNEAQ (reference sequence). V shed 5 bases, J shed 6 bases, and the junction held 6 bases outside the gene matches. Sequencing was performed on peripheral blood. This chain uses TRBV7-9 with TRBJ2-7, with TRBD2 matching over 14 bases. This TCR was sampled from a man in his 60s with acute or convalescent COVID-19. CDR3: CASSPGLAGGGEQYF. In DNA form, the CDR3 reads TGTGCCAGCAGCCCCGGACTAGCGGGAGGAGGCGAGCAGTACTTC. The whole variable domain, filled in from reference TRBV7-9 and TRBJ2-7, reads DTGVSQNPRHKITKRGQNVTFRCDPISEHNRLYWYRQTLGQGPEFLTYFQNEAQLEKSRLLSDRFSAERPKGSFSTLEIQRTEQGDSAMYLCASSPGLAGGGEQYFGPGTRLTVT.